What follows are 16 T cell receptor beta chains derived from one specimen sequenced in a study of OX40 agonist ivuxolimab in advanced cancers. Clones were sequenced by immunoSEQ multiplex PCR, and TCRdb holds only the in-frame ones, with some missing. The data contain about 73,000 clones, around 90% of them singletons. The source material was CD4+ or CD8+ T cells sorted from blood, sampled in a trial of the OX40 agonist ivuxolimab. These receptor sequences come from an adult with an advanced solid tumor such as melanoma, head and neck, liver or kidney cancer.

The chain joins TRBV28 to TRBJ2-7, with a possible D match to TRBD1 (6 bases). Germline V lookup: CDR1 MDHEN, CDR2 SYDVKM. The ends were cut back, 4 bases at V and 3 bases at J, with 10 bases in the middle. CDR3 length: 13 residues. Written as DNA, the CDR3 is TGTGCCAGCAGTTCCGGCAGGGGCTACGAGCAGTACTTC. Its protein is CASSSGRGYEQYF.

The gene calls are TRBV28 and TRBJ2-1; possibly TRBD2 for D (5 bases). CDR3 length: 15 residues. Trimming shortened V by 7 bases and J by 10 bases, and 23 bases separated the two germline ends. CDR1 and CDR2 (germline): MDHEN, SYDVKM. The CDR3 spells CASTISGLGGREQFF. In nucleotides, the CDR3 is TGTGCCAGCACCATAAGTGGGCTTGGAGGTCGGGAGCAGTTCTTC.

The chain carries TRBV7-2 and TRBJ2-5; D remains unclear. V was shortened by 4 bases and J by 7 bases, with 10 bases between the two germline ends. The germline V gene has CDR1 SGHTA and CDR2 FQGNSA. This CDR3 has 12 residues. This CDR3 reads CASSSQWVTQYF. The CDR3 nucleotides are TGTGCCAGCAGCTCGCAGTGGGTGACCCAGTACTTC.

The V gene is TRBV7-3, the J gene TRBJ2-2, with a tentative D call TRBD2 (6 bases). Per the germline V gene, CDR1 is SGHTA and CDR2 is FQGTGA. CDR3 size: 16 residues. V gave up 1 base and J gave up 0 bases, with 9 bases separating them. The CDR3 DNA reads TGTGCCAGCAGCTTAAGGGGACTCCCGAACACCGGGGAGCTGTTTTTT. Residues: CASSLRGLPNTGELFF. Supplemented by reference TRBV7-3 and TRBJ2-2, the full variable domain reads GAGVSQTPSNKVTEKGKYVELRCDPISGHTALYWYRQSLGQGPEFLIYFQGTGAADDSGLPNDRFFAVRPEGSVSTLKIQRTERGDSAVYLCASSLRGLPNTGELFFGEGSRLTVL.

The CDR3: CASTPGQMETQYF. DNA of the CDR3: TGTGCCAGCACCCCGGGACAAATGGAGACCCAGTACTTC. The rearrangement joins TRBV2 to TRBJ2-5, with D perhaps matching TRBD1 (6 bases). This CDR3 has 13 residues. The germline CDR1 and CDR2 sequences are SNHLY and FYNNEI. Trimming removed 7 bases at V and 5 bases at J, with 14 bases between.

The J gene is TRBJ2-1, the V gene TRBV29-1; either TRBD1 or TRBD2 may supply D (5 bases each). Germline V gene data show CDR1 as SQVTM and CDR2 as ANQGSEA. Between the trimmed V and J ends, which lost 4 bases and 9 bases, there was a span of 28 bases. The CDR3 length is 17 residues. The CDR3 here is CSVAGTARLGNVGEQFF. CDR3 sequence (DNA): TGCAGCGTTGCTGGGACCGCTAGGCTCGGCAACGTGGGTGAGCAGTTCTTC.

The V and J genes are TRBV14 and TRBJ1-1; TRBD1 is a possible D gene (5 bases). The CDR3 loop spans 14 amino acids. V gave up 0 bases and J gave up 4 bases, with 9 bases separating them. CDR1 is SGHDN and CDR2 is FVKESK in the germline V gene. DNA of the CDR3: TGTGCCAGCAGCCAAGATTTAGGGGTCACTGAAGCTTTCTTT. Protein product: CASSQDLGVTEAFF.

This chain uses TRBV11-3 with TRBJ2-2; 13 bases fit TRBD2. V gave up 7 bases and J gave up 0 bases; unmatched junction bases: 11. CDR3 size: 19 residues. CDR1 and CDR2 (germline): SGHNT, YENEEA. The CDR3 DNA sequence: TGTGCCAGCACCTTGGGCCGGGGGACTAGCGGGACGAACACCGGGGAGCTGTTTTTT. This encodes CASTLGRGTSGTNTGELFF.

J is TRBJ1-1 and V is TRBV5-8, with D perhaps TRBD1 (5 bases). Germline V gene data show CDR1 as SGHTS and CDR2 as YDEGEE. Trimming stripped 2 bases from V and 5 bases from J, with 13 bases between. The CDR3 spans 14 residues. CDR3 in DNA: TGTGCCAGCAGCTTACGGGGGAGAGGAACTGAAGCTTTCTTT. Translating it yields CASSLRGRGTEAFF.

The chain recombines TRBV29-1 with TRBJ2-5; D may be TRBD2 (6 bases). V gave up 6 bases and J gave up 5 bases, with 19 bases separating them. The CDR3 totals 14 residues. Looked up from germline, CDR1 is SQVTM and CDR2 is ANQGSEA. CDR3 protein: CSVPREAMPETQYF. The CDR3 nucleotides read TGCAGCGTCCCCAGGGAGGCGATGCCGGAGACCCAGTACTTC.

The chain joins TRBV7-2 to TRBJ2-7; D ambiguous. Germline-derived CDR1 and CDR2 are SGHTA and FQGNSA. Trimming took off 1 base at V and 2 bases at J, with 9 bases between the two ends. The CDR3 extends over 14 amino acids. The CDR3 DNA reads as TGTGCCAGCAGCTTAGGCAACAGCCCCTACGAGCAGTACTTC. Translation: CASSLGNSPYEQYF.

The chain carries TRBV7-2 and TRBJ2-5, with D perhaps matching TRBD1 (6 bases). Trimming removed 4 bases from V and 5 bases from J, with 11 bases in between. The CDR3 is made up of 13 amino acids. CDR1 is SGHTA, CDR2 FQGNSA, per germline. For the CDR3, the DNA is TGTGCCAGCAGCTCACAGGGTGGGGAGACCCAGTACTTC. Protein product: CASSSQGGETQYF. Drawing the rest from reference TRBV7-2 and TRBJ2-5, the complete variable domain is GAGVSQSPSNKVTEKGKDVELRCDPISGHTALYWYRQSLGQGLEFLIYFQGNSAPDKSGLPSDRFSAERTGGSVSTLTIQRTQQEDSAVYLCASSSQGGETQYFGPGTRLLVL.

This sequence joins TRBV18 and TRBJ2-2, with D perhaps TRBD2 (6 bases). Germline lookup yields CDR1 KGHSH and CDR2 LQKENI. V was shortened by 4 bases and J by 7 bases, with 16 bases between the two germline ends. The CDR3 spans 15 residues. CDR3 DNA: TGTGCCAGCTCACGCCGGGACTCCGGCCTCGGGGAGCTGTTTTTT. Protein sequence: CASSRRDSGLGELFF.

The gene calls are TRBV7-8 and TRBJ2-1, with a tentative D call TRBD2 (6 bases). Looked up from germline, CDR1 is SGHVS and CDR2 is FQNEAQ. Trimming shortened V by 7 bases and J by 4 bases, and 26 bases separated the two germline ends. The CDR3 runs to 18 residues. The CDR3 loop is CASNTAGRWEVRYNEQFF. CDR3 sequence (DNA): TGTGCCAGCAACACAGCGGGTCGGTGGGAGGTTCGTTACAATGAGCAGTTCTTC.

V gene TRBV7-4 combines with J gene TRBJ1-2, with D unresolved. CDR1 and CDR2 (germline): SGHVT, SQSDAQ. The germline V and J ends were trimmed by 5 bases and 1 base, with 17 bases remaining between them. CDR3 size: 16 residues. Here the CDR3 DNA reads TGTGCCAGCAGCGATTGGGAGGGAGACCTTAACTATGGCTACACCTTC. Amino acids: CASSDWEGDLNYGYTF.

This clone was seen just once. The V call is TRBV7-2, the J call TRBJ2-7; 15 bases map to TRBD2. The J segment lost 2 bases and the V segment lost 5 bases, leaving 13 bases of the junction unmatched. CDR3 length: 19 amino acids. The V gene's germline CDR1 is SGHTA and CDR2 FQGNSA. The CDR3 loop is CASSPGTSGRPSEPYEQYF. Written as DNA, the CDR3 is TGTGCCAGCAGCCCGGGGACTAGCGGGAGGCCATCGGAACCCTACGAGCAGTACTTC.